This TCR beta chain derives from a study of Graves' ophthalmopathy and Graves' hyperthyroidism (dated by TCRdb to 2016 to 2019). As for the study more broadly: Peripheral blood was collected at initial diagnosis, before any treatment. The study used TCR beta repertoire signatures to distinguish Graves' ophthalmopathy from Graves' hyperthyroidism and to predict progression to ophthalmopathy. In total, approximately 130 blood samples were TCR-sequenced: approximately 42 ophthalmopathy, 80 or so hyperthyroidism and about 17 hyperthyroidism-to-ophthalmopathy patients. To explore V-J signatures distinguishing ophthalmopathy from hyperthyroidism, a discovery set of 100 patients (more than 40 ophthalmopathy, 55 to 60 stable hyperthyroidism) was enrolled. An independent validation cohort comprised roughly 20 hyperthyroidism patients and over 15 patients who later progressed from hyperthyroidism to ophthalmopathy. T-cell repertoires of thyroid tissue and blood were compared in over 5 hyperthyroidism patients. Following sample collection, hyperthyroidism patients were given methimazole at a starting dose of 30 mg daily, and ophthalmopathy patients were given high-dose intravenous methylprednisolone. For training and testing, the 100 or so patients in the discovery cohort were randomly divided in a 7:3 ratio. What the research found in general, with its limitations: In cross-validation, the 13-signature model distinguished ophthalmopathy from stable hyperthyroidism with about 90% sensitivity and roughly 81% specificity, and in the test set the corresponding values were around 80% and 75%. In validation, the model predicted ophthalmopathy progression with about 70% sensitivity and 72.22% specificity; 12 predicted patients were CT-confirmed with GO in a median of approximately 6.5 months. Most expanded thyroid clonotypes with a frequency above 0.001 also appeared in blood, which suggests that blood repertoires may reflect the immune response in the thyroid. Sample size was not statistically predetermined, and group allocation was not concealed from the investigators.

For repertoire sequencing, TCR beta CDR3 regions were amplified from RNA transcripts. A first-round RT-PCR used HTBI primers with the Qiagen OneStep RT-PCR kit, followed by a second-round multiplex PCR, size selection and purification. Libraries were sequenced on an Illumina HiSeq2000 using paired-end 100 bp reads. The original pipeline was this. SOAPnuke was used to process the reads, throwing out any read that had adapters, had uncalled bases, had a mean Phred below 15, or lacked an exact constant-primer or identifier match. High-quality paired reads were merged with COPE v1.2.5. Clonotypes were defined as unique nucleotide sequences and were aligned to IMGT TRB V, D and J references using MiTCR v1.1. The analysis was limited to V-J combinations with a frequency above 0.0001, which together covered approximately 99% of repertoires. For each V-J combination, a TCR clonal expansion and chaos score was defined as F50 clonal expansion divided by the chaos observed in the TCRdist matrix. Welch's t-statistics and random forest were used to reduce the features to 10 to 15 V-J combinations, which were then used as input to a naive Bayes classifier. The similarity between thyroid and blood repertoires was quantified using the Morisita-Horn index. In TCRdb, the public reads were trimmed at Q25 with fastp and aligned with MiXCR, with productive beta chains retained. CDR3 protein sequences are deduplicated, and each keeps its most common genes and DNA. The V and J calls and clone size come from TCRdb's table, not from the authors' own analysis. The sample yields approximately 210,000 distinct CDR3 sequences; about 32% were counted once. The ten largest account for approximately 8.2% of the sample.

The germline V gene supplies CDR1 MNHEY and CDR2 SVGEGT. V gives up 0 bases and J gives up 7 bases, and the segment between their germline ends measures 4 bases. The CDR3 starts with the cysteine, ends with the phenylalanine, and has 12 residues. Just the 36-base CDR3 DNA is kept, in frame starting at base 1. This clonotype was observed a few times. The antigen this receptor binds is unknown. Per-base quality was not reported, and no clone a single base away is much larger than it. Patients with ophthalmopathy had moderately to severely active disease, with a Clinical Activity Score of 3 or more, a NOSPECS grade of 4 or more, and a disease duration of less than 3 months. Patients with other autoimmune diseases, uncontrolled infections, pregnancy or lactation were excluded. Clinical symptoms, serum thyroxine, TRAb, thyroid ultrasound and orbital computed tomography formed the basis of the diagnosis. Using Ficoll-Paque density gradient centrifugation, PBMCs were isolated from less than 11 ml of fresh peripheral blood. Total RNA was extracted using Trizol reagent, and RNA quality was checked on an Agilent 2100 Bioanalyzer.

This chain joins TRBV6-2 or TRBV6-3 to TRBJ1-5; the D gene remains uncertain. The source of this sequence is a man aged 50 to 59 with Graves' ophthalmopathy. Donor details come from another sample of the same person, matched by shared clones. Sequencing was done on a sample of peripheral blood. The DNA sequence is TGTGCCAGCAGTTACTCCGGGCAGCCCCAGCATTTT. Its translation reads: CASSYSGQPQHF.